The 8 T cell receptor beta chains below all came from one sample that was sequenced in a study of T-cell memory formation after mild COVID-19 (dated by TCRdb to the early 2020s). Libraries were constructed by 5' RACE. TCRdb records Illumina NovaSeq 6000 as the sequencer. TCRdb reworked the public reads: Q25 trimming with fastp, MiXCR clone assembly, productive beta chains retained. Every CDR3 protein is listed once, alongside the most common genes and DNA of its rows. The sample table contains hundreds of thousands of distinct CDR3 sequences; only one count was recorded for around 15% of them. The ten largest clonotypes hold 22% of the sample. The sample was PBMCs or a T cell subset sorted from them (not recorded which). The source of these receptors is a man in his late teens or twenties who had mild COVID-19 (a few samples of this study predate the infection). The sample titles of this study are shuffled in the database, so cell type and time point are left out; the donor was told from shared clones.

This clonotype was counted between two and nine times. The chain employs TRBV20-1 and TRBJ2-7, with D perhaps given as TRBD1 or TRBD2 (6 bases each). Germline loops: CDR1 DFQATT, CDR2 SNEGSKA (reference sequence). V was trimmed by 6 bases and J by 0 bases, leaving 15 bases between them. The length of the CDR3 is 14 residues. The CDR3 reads CSAHSGGLSYEQYF. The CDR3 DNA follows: TGCAGTGCCCATTCCGGGGGCCTCTCCTACGAGCAGTACTTC.

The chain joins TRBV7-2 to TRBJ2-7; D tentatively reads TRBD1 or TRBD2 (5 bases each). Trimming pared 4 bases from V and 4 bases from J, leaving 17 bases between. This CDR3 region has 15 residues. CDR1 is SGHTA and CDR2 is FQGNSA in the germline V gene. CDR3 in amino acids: CASSSPDIGGYEQYF. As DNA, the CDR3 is TGTGCCAGCAGCTCCCCGGACATCGGAGGTTACGAGCAGTACTTC.

The CDR3 here is CATSNDRGSYEQYV. The CDR3, as DNA: TGTGCCACCAGCAACGATAGAGGGAGTTACGAGCAGTACGTC. The V call is TRBV15, the J call TRBJ2-7; tentatively, D is TRBD2 (5 bases). Germline V gene lookup returns CDR1 LNHNV and CDR2 YYDKDF (reference sequence). The CDR3 has 14 residues. The V end lost 4 bases, the J end lost 4 bases, and 14 bases lay between the germline ends.

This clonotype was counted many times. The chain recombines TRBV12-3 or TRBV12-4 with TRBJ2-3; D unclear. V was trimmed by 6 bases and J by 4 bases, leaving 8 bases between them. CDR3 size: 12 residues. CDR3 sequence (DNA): TGTGCCAGCAGAAGAAACGCAGATACGCAGTATTTT. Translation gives CASRRNADTQYF.

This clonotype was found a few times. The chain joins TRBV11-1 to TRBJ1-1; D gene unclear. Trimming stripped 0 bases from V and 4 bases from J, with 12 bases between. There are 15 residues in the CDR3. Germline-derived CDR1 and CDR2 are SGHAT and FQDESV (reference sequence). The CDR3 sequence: CASSLAVGRLTEAFF. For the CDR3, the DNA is TGTGCCAGCAGCTTAGCAGTTGGCCGCCTCACTGAAGCTTTCTTT.

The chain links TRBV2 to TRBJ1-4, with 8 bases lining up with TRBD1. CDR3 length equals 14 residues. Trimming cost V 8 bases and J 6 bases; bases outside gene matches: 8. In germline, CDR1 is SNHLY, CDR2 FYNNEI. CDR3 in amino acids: CASSRQGTDEKLFF. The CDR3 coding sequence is TGTGCCAGCTCTCGACAGGGGACAGATGAAAAACTGTTTTTT.

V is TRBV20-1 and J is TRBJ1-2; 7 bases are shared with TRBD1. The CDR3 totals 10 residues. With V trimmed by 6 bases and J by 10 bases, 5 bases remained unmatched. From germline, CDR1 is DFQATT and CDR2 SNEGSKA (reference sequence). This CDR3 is CSATGQVYTF. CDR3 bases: TGCAGTGCGACAGGACAGGTCTACACCTTC.

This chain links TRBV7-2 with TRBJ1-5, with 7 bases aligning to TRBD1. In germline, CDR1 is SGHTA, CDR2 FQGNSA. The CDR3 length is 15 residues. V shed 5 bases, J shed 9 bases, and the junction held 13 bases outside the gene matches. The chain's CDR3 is CASSLDRSQFRPQHF. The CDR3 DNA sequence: TGTGCCAGCAGCCTGGACAGGAGTCAGTTCCGGCCCCAGCATTTT.